This entry concerns a single T cell receptor beta chain. This table comes from immunoSEQ multiplex PCR, and its TCRdb copy is limited to in-frame clones, with some not included. This sample has about 240,000 clones; approximately 86% occur once, and the top ten carry more than 6%. This record comes from a study of blood T cell repertoires in COVID-19. Study-wide context: Sites in the United States, Italy and Spain provided acute and convalescent COVID-19 samples. PBMCs, B-cell-depleted T cells, or T cells provided the cDNA or gDNA that made up the material.

Germline assignment: CDR1 SNHLY and CDR2 FYNNEI. This CDR3 contains 13 residues. Unmatched junction bases numbered 1, after V lost 3 bases and J lost 3 bases. The specimen sequenced was peripheral blood. The chain recombines TRBV2 with TRBJ1-1; 7 nucleotides align to TRBD1. The TCR was taken from a woman aged 55-70 years with active or convalescent COVID-19. In DNA form, the CDR3 reads TGTGCCAGCAGTGACAGGGGGTACACTGAAGCTTTCTTT. The encoded protein is CASSDRGYTEAFF.